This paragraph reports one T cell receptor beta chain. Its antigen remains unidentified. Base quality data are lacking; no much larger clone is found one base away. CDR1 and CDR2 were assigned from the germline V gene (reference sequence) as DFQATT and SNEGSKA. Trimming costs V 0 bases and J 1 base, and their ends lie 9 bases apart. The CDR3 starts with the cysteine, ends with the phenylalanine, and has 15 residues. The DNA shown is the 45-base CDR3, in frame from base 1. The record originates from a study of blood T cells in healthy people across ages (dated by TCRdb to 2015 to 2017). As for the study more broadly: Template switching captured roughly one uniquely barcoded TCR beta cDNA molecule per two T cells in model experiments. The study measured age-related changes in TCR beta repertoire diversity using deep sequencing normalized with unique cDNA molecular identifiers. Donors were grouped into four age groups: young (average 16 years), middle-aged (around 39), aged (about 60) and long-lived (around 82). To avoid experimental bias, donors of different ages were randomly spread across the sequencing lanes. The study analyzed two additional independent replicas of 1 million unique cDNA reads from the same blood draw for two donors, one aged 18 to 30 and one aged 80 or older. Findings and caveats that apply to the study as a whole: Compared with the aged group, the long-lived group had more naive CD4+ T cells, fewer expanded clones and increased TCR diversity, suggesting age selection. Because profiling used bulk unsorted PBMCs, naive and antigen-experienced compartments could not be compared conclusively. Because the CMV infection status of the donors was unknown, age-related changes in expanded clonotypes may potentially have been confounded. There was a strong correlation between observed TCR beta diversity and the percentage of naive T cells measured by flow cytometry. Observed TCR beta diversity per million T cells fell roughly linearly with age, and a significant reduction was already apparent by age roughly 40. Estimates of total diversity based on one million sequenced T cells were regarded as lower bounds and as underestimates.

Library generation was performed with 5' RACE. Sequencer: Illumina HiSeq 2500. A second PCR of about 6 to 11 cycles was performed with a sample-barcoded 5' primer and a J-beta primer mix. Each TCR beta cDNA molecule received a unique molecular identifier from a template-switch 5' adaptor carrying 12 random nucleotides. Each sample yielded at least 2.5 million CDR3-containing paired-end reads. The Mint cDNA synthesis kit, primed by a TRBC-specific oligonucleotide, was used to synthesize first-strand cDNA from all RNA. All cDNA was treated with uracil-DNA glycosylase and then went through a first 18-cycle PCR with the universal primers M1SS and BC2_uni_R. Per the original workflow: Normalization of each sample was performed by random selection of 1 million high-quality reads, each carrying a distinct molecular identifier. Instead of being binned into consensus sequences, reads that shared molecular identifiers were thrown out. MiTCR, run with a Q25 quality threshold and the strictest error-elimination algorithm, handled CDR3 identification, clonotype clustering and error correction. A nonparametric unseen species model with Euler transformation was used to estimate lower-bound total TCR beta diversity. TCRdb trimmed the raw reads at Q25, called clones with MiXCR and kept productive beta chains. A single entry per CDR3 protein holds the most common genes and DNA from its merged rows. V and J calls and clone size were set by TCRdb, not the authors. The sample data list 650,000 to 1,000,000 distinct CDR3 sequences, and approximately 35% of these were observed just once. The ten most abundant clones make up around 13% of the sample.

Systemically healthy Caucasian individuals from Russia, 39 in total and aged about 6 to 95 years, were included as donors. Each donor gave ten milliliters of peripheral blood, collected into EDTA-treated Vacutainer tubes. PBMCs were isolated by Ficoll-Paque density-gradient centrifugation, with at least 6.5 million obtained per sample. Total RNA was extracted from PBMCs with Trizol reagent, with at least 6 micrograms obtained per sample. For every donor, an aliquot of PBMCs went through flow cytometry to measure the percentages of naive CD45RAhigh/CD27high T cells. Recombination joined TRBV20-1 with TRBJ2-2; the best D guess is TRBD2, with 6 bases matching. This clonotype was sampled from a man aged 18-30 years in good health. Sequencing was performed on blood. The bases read TGCAGTGCTAGAGATCGGGGACTGAACACCGGGGAGCTGTTTTTT. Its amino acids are CSARDRGLNTGELFF.